These 22 T cell receptor beta chains share one sample of origin, sequenced in a study of spatial heterogeneity in lung cancer (dated by TCRdb to the late 2010s). General study outcomes and caveats: The number of expanded intratumoral alpha and beta TCRs correlated with the tumor nonsynonymous mutation count.

The library was generated by 5' RACE. For sequencing, a NextSeq 500 was employed. TCRdb reprocessing: public reads trimmed at Q25 with fastp, clones called with MiXCR, in-frame beta chains kept. Entries are consolidated by CDR3 protein sequence, retaining the most common genes and DNA. This sample is represented by several thousand distinct CDR3 sequences; roughly a tenth of them were singletons. Clones ranked in the top ten supply 8% to 10% of the sample. No antigen is known for these receptors. In light of the paper, this sample's time point label describes: sample taken at primary tumor resection. The specimen comprised lung tumor tissue, sampled at surgery. These receptors came from a male donor with early-stage non-small cell lung cancer.

This clonotype is labeled medium-sized. The chain combines TRBV7-9 with TRBJ1-2; D is ambiguous. This CDR3 has 15 amino acids. Germline values: CDR1 SEHNR, CDR2 FQNEAQ (reference sequence). With 5 bases removed from V and 4 bases from J, the gap between germline ends came to 17 bases. For the CDR3, the DNA is TGTGCCAGCAGCACTTCTGAGGGTTCAACCTATGGCTACACCTTC. Translated: CASSTSEGSTYGYTF.

This clonotype is deemed medium-sized. This chain links TRBV2 with TRBJ2-3; 10 bases are shared with TRBD2. The germline gives CDR1 SNHLY, CDR2 FYNNEI. CDR3 size: 16 residues. Losses at the gene ends were 6 bases for V and 6 bases for J; bases not matched to a gene: 12. CDR3: CASRPSQAGGQDTQYF. CDR3 DNA: TGTGCCAGCAGACCCAGTCAAGCGGGGGGGCAGGATACGCAGTATTTT.

This clonotype has just a few counts. The J gene is TRBJ2-2, the V gene TRBV30; D is uncertain. The CDR3 contains 15 residues. Germline V gives CDR1 GTSNPN, CDR2 SVGIG (reference sequence). Trimming left V 1 base short and J 7 bases short, with 16 bases between. The CDR3 nucleotides are TGTGCCTGGAGTGCGCAAGTGAGGTCGATCGGGGAGCTGTTTTTT. Translated: CAWSAQVRSIGELFF.

This clonotype ranks as medium-sized (0.01 to 0.1%). This rearrangement joins TRBV12-3 or TRBV12-4 to TRBJ1-1; D may be TRBD1 (5 bases). Trimming removed 2 bases at V and 1 base at J, with 8 bases between. The CDR3 runs to 14 residues. The DNA for the CDR3 is TGTGCCAGCAGTTTAAGACAGAAGAACACTGAAGCTTTCTTT. Amino acids: CASSLRQKNTEAFF.

This clonotype is medium-sized within its sample. This chain connects TRBV2 to TRBJ2-1, with 9 bases that match TRBD1. There are 15 residues in the CDR3. The V and J ends lost 3 bases and 9 bases, in that order; junction bases with no gene match: 9. CDR1 is SNHLY and CDR2 is FYNNEI in the germline V gene. The CDR3 DNA sequence: TGTGCCAGCAGTGAGGTGGGACAGGGTGTCGCTGAGCAGTTCTTC. As protein: CASSEVGQGVAEQFF.

This clonotype is labeled as medium-sized. The gene calls are TRBV5-5 and TRBJ2-7, with D perhaps matching TRBD1 (5 bases). From germline, CDR1 is SGHKS and CDR2 YYEKEE (reference sequence). This CDR3 has 14 residues. V lost 0 bases to trimming and J lost 2 bases, with 9 bases between them. The CDR3 sequence: CASSLEQEPYEQYF. The CDR3 DNA reads TGTGCCAGCAGCTTGGAACAGGAACCCTACGAGCAGTACTTC.

The chain uses TRBV5-1 and TRBJ1-1, with D unclear. The CDR3 is 13 amino acids. Trimming removed 0 bases from V and 4 bases from J, with 7 bases in between. CDR1 is SGHRS and CDR2 is YFSETQ in the germline V gene. Written as DNA, the CDR3 is TGCGCCAGCAGCTTGGCAGGTACCACTGAAGCTTTCTTT. It codes for CASSLAGTTEAFF.

Judged by abundance, this clonotype is medium-sized. The CDR3 protein is CASSPWTGMNTEAFF. The CDR3 region has the DNA TGTGCCAGCAGTCCGTGGACAGGGATGAACACTGAAGCTTTCTTT. The chain uses TRBV28 and TRBJ1-1, with 8 nucleotides matching TRBD1. The CDR3 is 15 residues long. The trim removed 5 bases at V and 0 bases at J, leaving 5 bases unmatched. The V gene's germline CDR1 is MDHEN and CDR2 SYDVKM.

This clonotype qualifies as medium-sized (0.01 to 0.1%). The V and J genes are TRBV7-8 and TRBJ1-3; D not resolved. Germline loops: CDR1 SGHVS, CDR2 FQNEAQ. The V and J ends lost 4 bases and 0 bases respectively, with 4 bases between them. The CDR3 is made up of 13 amino acids. The CDR3 DNA reads as TGTGCCAGCAGCTCGGGCTCTGGAAACACCATATATTTT. This encodes CASSSGSGNTIYF.

This clonotype is deemed medium-sized. V usage is TRBV18 and J usage is TRBJ2-3, with a tentative D call TRBD2 (6 bases). The CDR3 consists of 16 residues. Per germline, CDR1 KGHSH and CDR2 LQKENI. Trimming cost V 5 bases and J 5 bases, with 20 bases left between them. CDR3: CASSSQPAGSGDTQYF. The CDR3 DNA reads as TGTGCCAGCTCATCTCAACCAGCGGGTTCCGGAGATACGCAGTATTTT.

This clonotype was counted at least ten times. DNA for the CDR3: TGTGCCAGCAGCTTGACAGGGACCTACGAGCAGTACTTC. It yields the protein CASSLTGTYEQYF. The genes are TRBV5-5 and TRBJ2-7, with D perhaps matching TRBD1 (6 bases). The V end lost 1 base, the J end lost 2 bases, and 7 bases lay between the germline ends. The CDR3 consists of 13 residues. Per the germline V gene, CDR1 is SGHKS and CDR2 is YYEKEE (reference sequence).

This clonotype appeared a few times. This chain joins TRBV6-5 and TRBJ1-1; D not certain. From germline, CDR1 is MNHEY and CDR2 SVGAGI. CDR3 length: 14 residues. Trimming shortened V by 0 bases and J by 8 bases, and 13 bases separated the two germline ends. The DNA for the CDR3 is TGTGCCAGCAGTTACTCGTTTGAAGGGCGGGAAGCTTTCTTT. This codes for CASSYSFEGREAFF.

This clonotype was seen a few times. This chain uses TRBV28 with TRBJ1-1; D is possibly TRBD1 (5 bases). V lost 3 bases, J lost 2 bases, and 13 bases lay in between. This CDR3 is 15 amino acids long. CDR1 MDHEN and CDR2 SYDVKM come from the germline V gene. CDR3 amino acids: CASSLGGGGNTEAFF. CDR3 in DNA: TGTGCCAGCAGTTTGGGCGGTGGGGGAAACACTGAAGCTTTCTTT.

This clonotype was detected many times. V and J are TRBV20-1 and TRBJ2-1; TRBD2 agrees at 7 bases. The CDR3 runs 15 residues. V shed 5 bases, J shed 7 bases, and the junction held 14 bases outside the gene matches. Germline values: CDR1 DFQATT, CDR2 SNEGSKA (reference sequence). CDR3 amino acids: CSAGNGGGPLNEQFF. In DNA form, the CDR3 reads TGCAGTGCTGGAAACGGGGGAGGGCCTCTAAATGAGCAGTTCTTC.

By its share, this clonotype is medium-sized. This chain connects TRBV11-2 to TRBJ2-2; D assignment may be TRBD1 or TRBD2 (5 bases each). Germline V gene sequence: CDR1 SGHAT, CDR2 FQNNGV. Trimming removed 0 bases at V and 4 bases at J, with 6 bases between. The CDR3 has 14 residues. Written as DNA, the CDR3 is TGTGCCAGCAGCTTAGAGGGGACCACCGGGGAGCTGTTTTTT. Protein sequence: CASSLEGTTGELFF.

Relative to its sample, this clonotype is medium-sized. The genes are TRBV10-3 and TRBJ1-3; D is possibly TRBD1 (6 bases). The CDR3 totals 15 residues. Trimming took off 7 bases at V and 4 bases at J, with 17 bases between the two ends. The V gene's germline CDR1 is ENHRY and CDR2 SYGVKD. The CDR3, as DNA: TGTGCCATCATGAGGGCAGGGGCGGACGGAAACACCATATATTTT. This codes for CAIMRAGADGNTIYF.

This clonotype is deemed medium-sized (0.01 to 0.1%). The chain recombines TRBV5-6 with TRBJ2-2; TRBD1 might be the D (6 bases). The CDR3 sequence is 14 residues long. Trimming pared 3 bases from V and 1 base from J, leaving 7 bases between. CDR1 SGHDT and CDR2 YYEEEE come from the germline V gene. The CDR3 nucleotides read TGTGCCAGCAGCTCGACAGGGAACACCGGGGAGCTGTTTTTT. Translated: CASSSTGNTGELFF.

Here the CDR3 reads CAIGNNTEAFF. The CDR3 region has the DNA TGTGCCATCGGTAATAACACTGAAGCTTTCTTT. The chain is built from TRBV10-3 and TRBJ1-1, with no clear D. CDR1 is ENHRY, CDR2 SYGVKD, per germline. V lost 8 bases, J lost 2 bases, and 6 bases lay in between. The CDR3 contains 11 residues.

Ten or more counts support this clonotype. The rearrangement links TRBV9 to TRBJ2-3; 7 nucleotides align to TRBD1. This CDR3 spans 15 amino acids. Looked up from germline, CDR1 is SGDLS and CDR2 is YYNGEE. The J segment lost 3 bases and the V segment lost 0 bases, leaving 4 bases of the junction unmatched. The DNA of the CDR3 is TGTGCCAGCAGCGTAGGGGGACAGAAAACAGATACGCAGTATTTT. Encoded protein: CASSVGGQKTDTQYF. The full variable domain, rest sourced from reference TRBV9 and TRBJ2-3, is DSGVTQTPKHLITATGQRVTLRCSPRSGDLSVYWYQQSLDQGLQFLIQYYNGEERAKGNILERFSAQQFPDLHSELNLSSLELGDSALYFCASSVGGQKTDTQYFGPGTRLTVL.

By sample share, this clonotype is medium-sized. The rearrangement uses TRBV20-1 and TRBJ2-1; 12 positions agree with TRBD2. CDR3 length: 16 residues. Looked up from germline, CDR1 is DFQATT and CDR2 is SNEGSKA (reference sequence). V dropped 3 bases and J dropped 6; count of bases not matched to a gene: 9. The CDR3 loop is CSARVTSGSRGNEQFF. Here the CDR3 DNA reads TGCAGTGCTAGGGTGACTAGCGGGAGTAGGGGCAATGAGCAGTTCTTC.

Of note for this clonotype: This may be a read error, as it is one base from a much larger clone. The V gene is TRBV12-2, the J gene TRBJ2-4; TRBD1, the D gene given by the table, was not confirmed from the DNA. TRBV12-2 is a pseudogene locus. This CDR3 region has 19 residues. The DNA for the CDR3 is TGTGCAAGTCGCTATAAAAGGGGACGAGGGACCGGTAATAAAAACACTCAGTACTTC. As protein: CASRYKRGRGTGNKNTQYF.

Many counts were recorded for this clonotype. The chain links TRBV28 to TRBJ2-7; a weak D match, TRBD1 (7 bases). The CDR3 has 16 amino acids. From germline, CDR1 is MDHEN and CDR2 SYDVKM. With 2 bases removed from V and 6 bases from J, the gap between germline ends came to 20 bases. The CDR3 DNA sequence: TGTGCCAGCAGTTTAGAGTACGGCAGGGGGGTTCCCGAGCAGTACTTC. Amino acids: CASSLEYGRGVPEQYF.